This is a list of T cell receptor beta chains from one sample in a study of cytomegalovirus exposure and HLA in healthy donors. The protocol was immunoSEQ multiplex PCR, while the TCRdb copy is restricted to in-frame clones and leaves out a portion. Of 300,000 to 400,000 clones detected, just over 85% appear once; the ten largest clones hold 0.83%. Source material: PBMCs. The receptors shown here come from a woman aged 18-35 years in good health and CMV-seronegative. Both conserved end residues are trimmed from each CDR3.

ASSPYRQGQETQY TRBJ2-5 TRBV11-2
ASSVLTGTFGYT TRBJ1-2 TRBV25-1
ASHRGFRSK TRBJ2-7 TRBV5-1
ASSDRGSGTGANEQF TRBJ2-1 TRBV6-1
ASSSSRDSRNEQY TRBJ2-7 TRBV7-9
ASSDLGASTDTQY TRBJ2-3 TRBV2
ASSEPSESTDTQY TRBJ2-3 TRBV10-2
ASSQLGLAGNTQY TRBJ2-3 TRBV4-1
ASKGTGSGNQPQH TRBJ1-5 TRBV6-6
ASSPRSGGLYEQF TRBJ2-1 TRBV28
AWSAGVSQPQH TRBJ1-5 TRBV30
AISENNNYGYT TRBJ1-2 TRBV10-3
ASSHQPDRGREKLF TRBJ1-4 TRBV4-1
ASTGASNQPQH TRBJ1-5 TRBV28
ASSPQQAEQY TRBJ2-7 TRBV18
ASSHRSGGRADTQY TRBJ2-3 TRBV14
ASSARTSGRAQGTDTQY TRBJ2-3 TRBV7-9
ATSRIDRADTQY TRBJ2-3 TRBV15
ASRPSTAGNNEQF TRBJ2-1 TRBV2
ASSQEGGGPYEQY TRBJ2-7 TRBV4-1
ASSIGYGYT TRBJ1-2 TRBV19
ASSIAGAPYNEQF TRBJ2-1 TRBV5-5